Following are 18 T cell receptor beta chains from one sample sequenced in a study of response to subunit inactivated influenza vaccine. TCRdb re-called the RT-PCR reads through MiXCR, storing one row per CDR3 protein. This table holds approximately 170,000 distinct CDR3 sequences, approximately 12% found once. This same sample was also part of a study on T cells expressing NK-cell markers. This second study says: What made the TCR beta cDNA was 5'RACE template switching with UMIs.

The material was CD8+ T cells sorted from PBMCs, obtained 11 to 12 days after vaccination. The receptors stem from a man aged 50-60 years who received an inactivated influenza vaccine.

This clonotype was seen a handful of times. The chain carries TRBV10-3 and TRBJ1-2; 8 positions match TRBD1. The CDR3 runs 19 residues. Trimming cost V 2 bases and J 0 bases; bases outside gene matches: 14. The germline V gene has CDR1 ENHRY and CDR2 SYGVKD. Written as DNA, the CDR3 is TGTGCCATCAGTGAGCCGTTCTTTCAGGGGGCATTGTCTAACTATGGCTACACCTTC. It codes for CAISEPFFQGALSNYGYTF.

The rearrangement uses TRBV3-1 and TRBJ1-1, with D perhaps TRBD1 (5 bases). The CDR3 runs 17 residues. CDR1 LGHDT and CDR2 YNNKEL come from the germline V gene (reference sequence). The V and J ends lost 0 bases and 1 base respectively, with 15 bases between them. This CDR3 reads CASSQDGGLGSNTEAFF. In DNA form, the CDR3 reads TGTGCCAGCAGCCAAGATGGGGGATTGGGCTCGAACACTGAAGCTTTCTTT.

This clonotype has ten or more counts. This chain uses TRBV4-1 with TRBJ1-6; no firm D call. CDR1 is MGHRA, CDR2 YSYEKL, per germline. The ends were cut back, 0 bases at V and 8 bases at J, with 8 bases in the middle. The CDR3 has 14 amino acids. CDR3 residues: CASSQEREDSPLHF. In DNA, the CDR3 is TGCGCCAGCAGCCAAGAGAGGGAAGATTCACCCCTCCACTTT.

The table lists this clonotype with a few counts. The gene calls are TRBV27 and TRBJ2-1; 12 bases match TRBD2. CDR3 length: 14 amino acids. The V gene's germline CDR1 is MNHEY and CDR2 SMNVEV (reference sequence). V shed 4 bases, J shed 7 bases, and the junction held 2 bases outside the gene matches. CDR3 DNA sequence: TGTGCCAGCAGTTCCGGGACTAGCGGGAATGAGCAGTTCTTC. This translates into CASSSGTSGNEQFF.

This clonotype was recorded a few times. The V and J genes are TRBV18 and TRBJ2-7, with D perhaps TRBD1 (6 bases). Per the germline V gene, CDR1 is KGHSH and CDR2 is LQKENI. Trimming stripped 2 bases from V and 3 bases from J, with 11 bases between. The CDR3 consists of 14 residues. The CDR3 loop reads CASSPYQGSYEQYF. CDR3 coding DNA: TGTGCCAGCTCACCATACCAGGGGAGCTACGAGCAGTACTTC. Full variable domain (outside the CDR3, taken from reference TRBV18 and TRBJ2-7): NAGVMQNPRHLVRRRGQEARLRCSPMKGHSHVYWYRQLPEEGLKFMVYLQKENIIDESGMPKERFSAEFPKEGPSILRIQQVVRGDSAAYFCASSPYQGSYEQYFGPGTRLTVT.

The chain joins TRBV7-6 to TRBJ2-7, with 13 bases aligning to TRBD2. The V and J ends lost 1 base and 5 bases, in that order; junction bases with no gene match: 8. The germline gives CDR1 SGHVS, CDR2 FNYEAQ. CDR3 length equals 17 residues. The CDR3 loop reads CASSLGTSGSLIHEQYF. CDR3 in DNA: TGTGCCAGCAGCTTAGGGACTAGCGGGAGCCTGATCCACGAGCAGTACTTC. Supplemented by reference TRBV7-6 and TRBJ2-7, the full variable domain reads GAGVSQSPRYKVTKRGQDVALRCDPISGHVSLYWYRQALGQGPEFLTYFNYEAQQDKSGLPNDRFSAERPEGSISTLTIQRTEQRDSAMYRCASSLGTSGSLIHEQYFGPGTRLTVT.

This clonotype showed up many times. The genes are TRBV20-1 and TRBJ1-2, with TRBD1 matching over 7 bases. CDR3 length: 14 amino acids. Germline assignment: CDR1 DFQATT and CDR2 SNEGSKA (reference sequence). J was trimmed by 6 bases and V by 6 bases; bases with no gene match: 13. CDR3 loop: CSAPDREVGDGYTF. The CDR3 region has the DNA TGCAGTGCCCCAGACAGGGAGGTCGGGGATGGCTACACCTTC.

V usage is TRBV6-1 and J usage is TRBJ2-7, with D perhaps matching TRBD1 (5 bases). CDR1 is MNHNS and CDR2 is SASEGT in the germline V gene. The V end was cut by 6 bases, the J end by 0 bases, with 18 bases between. The CDR3 is 16 amino acids. The CDR3 loop is CASSPWVGPSSYEQYF. CDR3 DNA: TGTGCCAGCAGCCCCTGGGTGGGGCCTTCCTCCTACGAGCAGTACTTC.

The chain uses TRBV7-3 and TRBJ1-1; D perhaps matches TRBD1 (6 bases). The CDR3 runs to 13 residues. Germline V gene data show CDR1 as SGHTA and CDR2 as FQGTGA. The V end lost 4 bases, the J end lost 6 bases, and 12 bases lay between the germline ends. CDR3 loop: CASSSSGVPEAFF. The CDR3 DNA is TGTGCCAGCAGCTCCTCAGGGGTGCCTGAAGCTTTCTTT.

This clonotype showed up just a few times. The chain couples TRBV19 to TRBJ2-3; D gene ambiguous. The ends were cut back, 2 bases at V and 2 bases at J, with 8 bases in the middle. Germline V gene sequence: CDR1 LNHDA, CDR2 SQIVND (reference sequence). The length of the CDR3 is 14 residues. The CDR3 coding sequence is TGTGCCAGTAGTATAATAGGCACCACAGATACGCAGTATTTT. It translates to CASSIIGTTDTQYF.

The J gene is TRBJ2-7, the V gene TRBV28; 7 positions agree with TRBD2. The junction had 5 bases not matched to a gene; V was cut back by 3 bases and J by 3 bases. The CDR3 is 14 amino acids. Germline CDR1 and CDR2: MDHEN and SYDVKM. Here the CDR3 reads CASSLAGAGYEQYF. CDR3 DNA: TGTGCCAGCAGTTTGGCGGGAGCAGGCTACGAGCAGTACTTC.

This clonotype was found many times. V and J are TRBV7-8 and TRBJ2-1; D call uncertain. The germline CDR1 and CDR2 sequences are SGHVS and FQNEAQ. Trimming took 2 bases from V and 3 from J, leaving 5 bases between them. CDR3 length: 13 residues. The CDR3: CASSLNFYNEQFF. The CDR3 nucleotides are TGTGCCAGCAGCTTAAACTTCTACAATGAGCAGTTCTTC.

This clonotype was detected many times. The chain joins TRBV3-1 to TRBJ2-1, with D uncertain. Germline V gene sequence: CDR1 LGHDT, CDR2 YNNKEL (reference sequence). V lost 0 bases and J 8 bases, leaving 14 bases between the germline ends. The CDR3 loop spans 15 amino acids. The CDR3 loop is CASSQEAFWDHEQFF. The CDR3 bases are TGTGCCAGCAGCCAAGAAGCTTTTTGGGATCATGAGCAGTTCTTC.

This clonotype was picked up a small number of times. The chain couples TRBV13 to TRBJ2-1, with D possibly TRBD1 on 6 matching bases. The CDR3 totals 15 residues. Germline V gene lookup returns CDR1 PRHDT and CDR2 FYEKMQ (reference sequence). The ends were cut back, 4 bases at V and 3 bases at J, with 13 bases in the middle. This CDR3 reads CASSSLGTNYNEQFF. The CDR3 DNA reads as TGTGCCAGCAGCTCCCTAGGGACAAACTACAATGAGCAGTTCTTC.

The V and J genes are TRBV21-1 and TRBJ2-2; TRBD1 is the table's D call and was not checked against the DNA. TRBV21-1 is tagged as a pseudogene. The CDR3 totals 13 residues. As DNA, the CDR3 is TGTGCCAGCAGCAAAACAGGGACCGGGGAGCTGTTTTTT. This sequence encodes CASSKTGTGELFF.

V is TRBV4-3 and J is TRBJ2-7, with D perhaps matching TRBD1 (5 bases). Trimming removed 2 bases from V and 7 bases from J, with 12 bases in between. The CDR3 is made up of 13 amino acids. Germline-derived CDR1 and CDR2 are LGHNA and YSLEER. CDR3 nucleotides: TGCGCCAGCAGCCAACTGGCAGGGCGGGAGCAGTACTTC. It codes for CASSQLAGREQYF.

The chain employs TRBV20-1 and TRBJ2-1; possibly TRBD2 for D (6 bases). The germline V gene encodes CDR1 DFQATT and CDR2 SNEGSKA (reference sequence). The CDR3 is 17 residues long. V was clipped by 0 bases and J by 12 bases, with 27 bases between them. The CDR3 nucleotides are TGCAGTGCTAGAGAGGAGTTATCGGGGGAGTGGGGAAAAGCGCAGTTCTTC. This gives the protein CSAREELSGEWGKAQFF.

The CDR3, as DNA: TGTGCCAGCAGCCCCAGGCCCGGGCGCAGCTCCTACAATGAGCAGTTCTTC. It translates to CASSPRPGRSSYNEQFF. The J gene is TRBJ2-1, the V gene TRBV7-9; D is unclear. The V end lost 5 bases, the J end lost 0 bases, and 17 bases lay between the germline ends. The CDR3 extends over 17 amino acids. Germline V gives CDR1 SEHNR, CDR2 FQNEAQ (reference sequence).